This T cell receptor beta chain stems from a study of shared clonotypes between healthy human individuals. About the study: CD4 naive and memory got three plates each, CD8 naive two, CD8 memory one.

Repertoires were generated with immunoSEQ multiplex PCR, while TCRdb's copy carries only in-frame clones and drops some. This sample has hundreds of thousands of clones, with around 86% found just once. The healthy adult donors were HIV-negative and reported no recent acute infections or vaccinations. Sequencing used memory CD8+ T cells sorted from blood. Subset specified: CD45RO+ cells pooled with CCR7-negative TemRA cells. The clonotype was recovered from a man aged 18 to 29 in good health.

In DNA, the CDR3 is TGCAGCGCCTTCAAGGGGAACACCGGGGAGCTGTTTTTT. It is translated as CSAFKGNTGELFF. The chain recombines TRBV29-1 with TRBJ2-2; unclear D gene. This CDR3 is built from 13 residues. Trimming took 7 bases from V and 1 from J, leaving 10 bases between them. CDR1 is SQVTM and CDR2 is ANQGSEA in the germline V gene.